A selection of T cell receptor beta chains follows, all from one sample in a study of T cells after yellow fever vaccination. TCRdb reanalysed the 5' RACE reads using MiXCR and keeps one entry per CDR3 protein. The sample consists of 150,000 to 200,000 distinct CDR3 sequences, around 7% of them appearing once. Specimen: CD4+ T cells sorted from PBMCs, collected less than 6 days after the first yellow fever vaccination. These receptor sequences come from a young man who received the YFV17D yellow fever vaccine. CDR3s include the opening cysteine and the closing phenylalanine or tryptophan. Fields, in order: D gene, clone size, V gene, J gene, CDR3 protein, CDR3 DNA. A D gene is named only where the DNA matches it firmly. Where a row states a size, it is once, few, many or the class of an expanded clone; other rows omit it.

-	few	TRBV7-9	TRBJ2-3	CASSPNRRTDRRGTDTQYF	TGTGCCAGCAGCCCCAACCGGAGGACAGACCGGAGAGGCACAGATACGCAGTATTTT
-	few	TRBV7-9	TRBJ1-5	CASSLEDTNQPQHF	TGTGCCAGCAGCTTAGAGGACACTAATCAGCCCCAGCATTTT
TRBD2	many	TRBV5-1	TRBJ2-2	CASNVGGTGTGELFF	TGCGCCAGCAACGTCGGGGGGACTGGCACCGGGGAGCTGTTTTTT
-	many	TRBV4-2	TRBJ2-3	CASSQEPYRISTDTQYF	TGTGCCAGCAGCCAAGAACCCTACAGAATAAGCACAGATACGCAGTATTTT
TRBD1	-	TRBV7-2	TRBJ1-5	CASSPTGTANYQPQHF	TGTGCCAGCAGTCCTACCGGGACAGCCAATTATCAGCCCCAGCATTTT
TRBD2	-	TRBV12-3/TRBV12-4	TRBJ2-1	CASRRTLAGGSNEQFF	TGTGCCAGCAGAAGGACCCTAGCGGGGGGGAGCAATGAGCAGTTCTTC
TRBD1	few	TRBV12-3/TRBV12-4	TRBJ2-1	CASSLNRGFDEQFF	TGTGCCAGCAGTTTAAACAGGGGGTTCGATGAGCAGTTCTTC
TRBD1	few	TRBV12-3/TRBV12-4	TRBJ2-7	CASSLGQGQEQYF	TGTGCCAGCAGTTTAGGACAGGGGCAGGAGCAGTACTTC
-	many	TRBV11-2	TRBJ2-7	CASSLNGQATYEQYF	TGTGCCAGCAGCTTAAATGGGCAGGCCACCTACGAGCAGTACTTC
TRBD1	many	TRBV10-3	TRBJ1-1	CAISPWRGTGAVTEAFF	TGTGCCATCAGTCCATGGAGAGGGACAGGGGCAGTAACTGAAGCTTTCTTT
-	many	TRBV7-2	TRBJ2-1	CASSHDYNEQFF	TGTGCCAGCAGCCACGACTATAACGAGCAGTTCTTC
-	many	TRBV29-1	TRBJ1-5	CSAARDSNQPQHF	TGCAGCGCCGCCAGGGATAGCAATCAGCCCCAGCATTTT
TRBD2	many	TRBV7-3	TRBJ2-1	CASSPRAAGVSEQFF	TGTGCCAGCAGCCCTAGGGCGGCGGGGGTAAGTGAGCAGTTCTTC
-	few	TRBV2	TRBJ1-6	CASTLGEFYSPLHF	TGTGCCAGCACCTTAGGGGAGTTTTATTCACCCCTCCACTTT
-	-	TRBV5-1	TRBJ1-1	CASGRGNTEAFF	TGCGCCAGTGGGAGGGGGAACACTGAAGCTTTCTTT
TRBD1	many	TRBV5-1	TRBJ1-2	CASSSDRGLLYGYTF	TGCGCCAGCAGCTCAGACAGGGGGCTTCTCTATGGCTACACCTTC
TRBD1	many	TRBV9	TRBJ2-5	CASSYRGVAGETQYF	TGTGCCAGCAGCTACAGGGGAGTAGCTGGTGAGACCCAGTACTTC
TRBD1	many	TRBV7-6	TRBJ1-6	CASSSGQGKISPLHF	TGTGCCAGCAGCTCGGGACAGGGGAAAATCTCACCCCTCCACTTT
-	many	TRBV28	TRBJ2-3	CASMDVPTDTQYF	TGTGCCAGCATGGATGTGCCCACAGATACGCAGTATTTT
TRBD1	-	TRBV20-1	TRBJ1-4	CSARPGTGVRKLFF	TGCAGTGCTAGGCCCGGGACAGGGGTGAGAAAACTGTTTTTT
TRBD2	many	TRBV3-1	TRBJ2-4	CASSPVVAGGNIQYF	TGTGCCAGCAGCCCTGTCGTCGCGGGGGGGAACATTCAGTACTTC
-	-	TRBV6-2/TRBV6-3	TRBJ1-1	CASSRRTRDTEAFF	TGTGCCAGCAGCCGCCGAACCCGGGACACTGAAGCTTTCTTT
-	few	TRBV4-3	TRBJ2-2	CASSQDWGSGELFF	TGCGCCAGCAGCCAAGATTGGGGATCCGGGGAGCTGTTTTTT
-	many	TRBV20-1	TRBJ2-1	CSATVGNGNEQFF	TGCAGTGCTACGGTTGGGAATGGGAATGAGCAGTTCTTC
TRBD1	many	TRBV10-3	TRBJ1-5	CAISQDRGSNQPQHF	TGTGCCATCAGCCAGGACAGGGGAAGCAATCAGCCCCAGCATTTT
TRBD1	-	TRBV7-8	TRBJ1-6	CASSLTGTGDSPLHF	TGTGCCAGCAGCCTAACCGGGACAGGGGATTCACCCCTCCACTTT
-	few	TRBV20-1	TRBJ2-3	CSARDFLHGGGVDTQYF	TGCAGTGCTAGAGATTTCCTGCATGGGGGCGGGGTAGATACGCAGTATTTT
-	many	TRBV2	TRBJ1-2	CASGDPGRQRGGYTF	TGTGCCAGCGGCGACCCCGGGCGACAAAGGGGCGGCTACACCTTC
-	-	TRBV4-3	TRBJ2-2	CASSQESAGLTTGELFF	TGCGCCAGCAGCCAAGAGAGCGCGGGCCTCACAACCGGGGAGCTGTTTTTT
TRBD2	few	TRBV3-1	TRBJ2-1	CASSQLAGSSYNEQFF	TGTGCCAGCAGCCAACTAGCGGGGTCCTCCTACAATGAGCAGTTCTTC
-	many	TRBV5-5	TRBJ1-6	CASSFNRNSPLHF	TGTGCCAGCAGCTTCAACAGGAATTCACCCCTCCACTTT
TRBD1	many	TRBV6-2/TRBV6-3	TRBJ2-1	CASSYGVQGMYEQFF	TGTGCCAGCAGTTACGGCGTACAGGGGATGTATGAGCAGTTCTTC
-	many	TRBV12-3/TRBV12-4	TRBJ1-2	CASSPPGYGYTF	TGTGCCAGCAGTCCGCCGGGTTATGGCTACACCTTC